This T cell receptor (beta chain) originates from a study of OX40 agonist ivuxolimab in advanced cancers. Study results and limitations: In the expanded peripheral T cells, antigen specificity was never determined. Both blood CD4+ and CD8+ T cells showed clonal growth by week 6 at 0.1 to 3.0 mg/kg.

Germline V CDR1 and CDR2: MDHEN, SYDVKM. With 8 bases clipped from V and 4 bases from J, the junction kept 7 bases outside the gene matches. There are 13 residues in the CDR3. Note on this clone: Its antigen remains unknown.

TCRdb's table, derived via immunoSEQ multiplex PCR, lists solely in-frame clones and lacks some. This sample yields about 25,000 clones, of which approximately 80% are seen a single time; 23% belongs to the top ten. The V call is TRBV28, the J call TRBJ1-2; 7 nucleotides line up with TRBD1. The clonotype comes from an adult with an advanced solid tumor such as melanoma, head and neck, liver or kidney cancer. This sample comprised CD4+ or CD8+ T cells sorted from blood, obtained in a trial of the OX40 agonist ivuxolimab. In DNA, the CDR3 is TGTGCCAGCCGGGACAGCCAGGTCTATGGCTACACCTTC. Translated: CASRDSQVYGYTF.